This T cell receptor beta chain was found in a study of CD8 T cells in Susac syndrome. TCR beta sequencing covered blood CD8+ and CD4+ T cells. Bulk CD8+ and CD4+ cells came from magnetic negative isolation; CD8+ TEMRA by FACS. With random hexamers, reverse transcription was performed on 0.5 to 1 ug of RNA. TCRdb re-analysed the immunoSEQ multiplex PCR reads in MiXCR, keeping a single row per CDR3 protein. The table records hundreds of thousands of distinct CDR3 sequences, around 93% of them present only once. CDR1 is MDHEN, CDR2 SYDVKM, per germline. With 5 bases clipped from V and 0 bases from J, the junction kept 4 bases outside the gene matches. The CDR3 totals 15 residues.

This TCR derives from a human donor with Susac syndrome. Input material: CD4+ T cells from PBMCs. The V and J genes are TRBV28 and TRBJ2-1; 7 bases map to TRBD1. The CDR3 DNA follows: TGTGCCAGCAGTAGGGGACAGATCTCCTACAATGAGCAGTTCTTC. Protein sequence: CASSRGQISYNEQFF. Filled out from reference TRBV28 and TRBJ2-1, the complete variable domain reads DVKVTQSSRYLVKRTGEKVFLECVQDMDHENMFWYRQDPGLGLRLIYFSYDVKMKEKGDIPEGYSVSREKKERFSLILESASTNQTSMYLCASSRGQISYNEQFFGPGTRLTVL.